The present TCR beta chain was sequenced within a study of cytomegalovirus exposure and HLA in healthy donors. Findings and caveats of the study: TCR beta chain V- and J-gene trimming was linked, in a later analysis, to a missense variant in DCLRE1C.

The CDR3 runs to 15 residues. Germline V CDR1 and CDR2: MNHNS, SASEGT. V shed 1 base, J shed 4 bases, and the junction held 1 base outside the gene matches. A few counts support this clone. Its antigen is still unknown. 60 Vbeta and 13 Jbeta primers were used in PCR. The repertoire was sequenced with immunoSEQ multiplex PCR; TCRdb's copy has only in-frame clones and lacks some. The sample contains about 130,000 clones, 75% to 90% of which appear only once. The V call is TRBV6-1, the J call TRBJ2-3; TRBD2 matches at 11 bases. This clonotype was sampled from a woman in her 30s in good health and CMV-seropositive. Sequenced sample: PBMCs. CDR3 residues: CASSEVAGGPDTQYF. The CDR3 nucleotides read TGTGCCAGCAGTGAAGTAGCGGGGGGGCCAGATACGCAGTATTTT.